This TCR beta chain appears in the sequencing data of a study of blood T cell repertoires in COVID-19. Across the whole study: Sites across the United States, Italy and Spain contributed samples from acute and convalescent COVID-19. T cells, B-cell-depleted T cells, or PBMCs supplied cDNA or gDNA.

This CDR3 has 12 residues. Germline V gene lookup returns CDR1 SNHLY and CDR2 FYNNEI. Trimming pared 8 bases from V and 5 bases from J, leaving 12 bases between. Authors' analysis steps: Researchers report that nucleated cell counts were estimated from reference gene primer amplification. Sequenced by immunoSEQ multiplex PCR; TCRdb stores in-frame clones only, minus some. For V, J and clone size, that table is used; D and trimming come from the DNA. Among about 59,000 clones listed, approximately 80% were seen once. This TCR was sampled from an elderly man with acute or convalescent COVID-19. The source material was peripheral blood. The chain is built from TRBV2 and TRBJ2-5, with D possibly TRBD1 on 5 matching bases. The CDR3 region has the DNA TGTGCCAGCCGGCCCCCAGGGGAGACCCAGTACTTC. It translates to CASRPPGETQYF.